A single sample is the source of the 4 T cell receptor beta chains below, sequenced in a study of cytomegalovirus exposure and HLA in healthy donors. Only in-frame clones appear in the TCRdb table, and some are missing; sequencing was by immunoSEQ multiplex PCR. The table has over 100,000 clones, more than 70% seen once. Material for sequencing was PBMCs. The receptors were gathered from a woman between 18 and 30 years old in good health and CMV-seronegative.

Comments on this clone: One junction end disagrees with the germline gene, perhaps due to a read error. This chain links TRBV19 with TRBJ2-1, with 13 positions matching TRBD2. CDR1 and CDR2 (germline): LNHDA, SQIVND (reference sequence). The CDR3 runs 17 residues. In nucleotides, the CDR3 is TGTGCCAGTAGTAAAGGGACTAGCGGGATCTCCCACAATGAGCAGTTCTTC. Translating it yields CASSKGTSGISHNEQFF.

The J gene is TRBJ1-6, the V gene TRBV6-5; TRBD1 matches at 8 bases. Germline assignment: CDR1 MNHEY and CDR2 SVGAGI. The CDR3 runs 14 residues. The J segment lost 9 bases and the V segment lost 7 bases, leaving 8 bases of the junction unmatched. CDR3 coding DNA: TGTGCCAGCACCCAGGACAGGGAACGTTCACCCCTCCACTTT. Its protein is CASTQDRERSPLHF.

As DNA, the CDR3 is TGTGCCAGCAAAGAAGCGGGGGGGCTCGAGACCCAGTACTTC. It translates to CASKEAGGLETQYF. This rearrangement joins TRBV7-2 to TRBJ2-5, with 10 bases lining up with TRBD2. The germline V gene has CDR1 SGHTA and CDR2 FQGNSA. The CDR3 totals 14 residues. V lost 7 bases and J lost 5; bases outside the gene matches: 7.

The chain uses TRBV11-2 and TRBJ1-1; weak D call: TRBD1 (6 bases). This CDR3 is built from 17 residues. Germline V gene sequence: CDR1 SGHAT, CDR2 FQNNGV. Trimming pared 5 bases from V and 6 bases from J, leaving 25 bases between. The CDR3 nucleotides are TGTGCCAGCAGCCTCGGACGCCGGGACACAGTACGTCCTGAAGCTTTCTTT. The encoded protein is CASSLGRRDTVRPEAFF.